Presented here are 18 T cell receptor beta chains from one specimen sequenced in a study of PD-L1 blockade in urothelial cancer. Time point noted: pretreatment peripheral blood. The assay was immunoSEQ multiplex PCR, and TCRdb's table has in-frame clones only and misses some. The repertoire consists of approximately 47,000 clones, with 75% to 85% occurring once and the leading ten covering 1.5% to 2%. This sample comprised PBMCs, obtained around atezolizumab (anti-PD-L1) treatment. All receptors come from a man between 45 and 60 years old with urothelial cancer.

The chain couples TRBV11-2 to TRBJ1-1; TRBD1 aligns across 9 bases. Germline V gene sequence: CDR1 SGHAT, CDR2 FQNNGV. V lost 0 bases and J lost 8; bases outside the gene matches: 7. The CDR3 spans 15 residues. Written as DNA, the CDR3 is TGTGCCAGCAGCTTAGAACAGGGGGCGAGGATGGAAGCTTTCTTT. Encoded protein: CASSLEQGARMEAFF.

The chain has TRBV28 and TRBJ2-6; D might be TRBD2 (6 bases). V lost 3 bases to trimming and J lost 0 bases, with 6 bases between them. The V gene's germline CDR1 is MDHEN and CDR2 SYDVKM. The CDR3 sequence is 15 residues long. The CDR3 DNA reads TGTGCCAGCAGTTTGGAGGGCTCTGGGGCCAACGTCCTGACTTTC. This encodes CASSLEGSGANVLTF.

The gene calls are TRBV27 and TRBJ1-2; 7 bases match TRBD1. The length of the CDR3 is 17 residues. The junction had 17 bases not matched to a gene; V was cut back by 3 bases and J by 7 bases. Germline-derived CDR1 and CDR2 are MNHEY and SMNVEV (reference sequence). The chain's CDR3 is CASSFRTTGLFPSGYTF. DNA of the CDR3: TGTGCCAGCAGTTTCCGTACGACAGGGCTCTTCCCCAGTGGCTACACCTTC.

The chain joins TRBV11-3 to TRBJ2-2; weak D call: TRBD2 (6 bases). There are 14 residues in the CDR3. With 3 bases removed from V and 8 bases from J, the gap between germline ends came to 13 bases. The germline V gene encodes CDR1 SGHNT and CDR2 YENEEA. The CDR3: CASSFPGSEGELFF. The CDR3 DNA sequence: TGTGCCAGCAGCTTTCCCGGGAGTGAGGGGGAGCTGTTTTTT.

V usage is TRBV5-4 and J usage is TRBJ2-5, with D possibly being TRBD1 (6 bases). The CDR3 is 16 residues long. Looked up from germline, CDR1 is SGHNT and CDR2 is YYREEE (reference sequence). The V end lost 3 bases, the J end lost 7 bases, and 22 bases lay between the germline ends. In nucleotides, the CDR3 is TGTGCCAGCAGCTCCAAGGCAGGGGAAAGGAGTAGGACCCAGTACTTC. The encoded protein is CASSSKAGERSRTQYF.

The V call is TRBV28, the J call TRBJ2-7; 8 bases match TRBD1. The V and J ends lost 6 bases and 0 bases, in that order; junction bases with no gene match: 4. CDR1 is MDHEN, CDR2 SYDVKM, per germline. The CDR3 is 14 amino acids. CDR3 nucleotide sequence: TGTGCCAGCAGACCAGGGGGCACCTCCTACGAGCAGTACGTC. This translates into CASRPGGTSYEQYV.

The chain carries TRBV29-1 and TRBJ2-1; D is perhaps TRBD2 (6 bases). Germline CDR1 SQVTM, CDR2 ANQGSEA. The CDR3 runs 13 residues. V was clipped by 8 bases and J by 1 base, with 12 bases between them. Here the CDR3 reads CSLLSGSYNEQFF. CDR3 DNA sequence: TGCAGCTTACTTAGCGGTTCCTACAATGAGCAGTTCTTC.

This chain connects TRBV14 to TRBJ2-1, with D tentatively TRBD1 (6 bases). The V and J ends lost 3 bases and 6 bases respectively, with 15 bases between them. Germline-derived CDR1 and CDR2 are SGHDN and FVKESK. The CDR3 is 15 residues long. For the CDR3, the DNA is TGTGCCAGCAGCCATAGGACTCTCAGGGGCAATGAGCAGTTCTTC. Translated: CASSHRTLRGNEQFF.

This clone occurred a few times. With a much larger clone just one base away, this may be a read error. The CDR3 nucleotides are TGCGCCAGCAGCTTGGACAGGGCCGGGGAGCTGTTTTTT. It codes for CASSLDRAGELFF. The chain recombines TRBV5-1 with TRBJ2-2; possibly TRBD1 for D (6 bases). Trimming pared 0 bases from V and 6 bases from J, leaving 6 bases between. The CDR3 spans 13 residues. Looked up from germline, CDR1 is SGHRS and CDR2 is YFSETQ.

This clone showed up just once. J is TRBJ2-3 and V is TRBV10-1; possibly TRBD1 for D (6 bases). Germline V gene data show CDR1 as WNHNN and CDR2 as SYGVQD (reference sequence). V lost 5 bases, J lost 0 bases, and 9 bases lay in between. The CDR3 loop spans 14 amino acids. The CDR3 loop is CASSSTGSTDTQYF. The CDR3 DNA is TGCGCCAGCAGTTCAACAGGGAGCACAGATACGCAGTATTTT.

This clone was seen a handful of times. CDR3 in amino acids: CAWSRDRGSSGVLTF. DNA for the CDR3: TGTGCCTGGAGCCGGGACAGGGGCTCATCGGGCGTCCTGACTTTC. The chain joins TRBV30 to TRBJ2-6; 10 bases fit TRBD1. CDR1 is GTSNPN, CDR2 SVGIG, per germline (reference sequence). With V trimmed by 3 bases and J by 12 bases, 11 bases remained unmatched. This CDR3 region has 15 residues. The variable domain in full, completed from reference TRBV30 and TRBJ2-6, reads SQTIHQWPATLVQPVGSPLSLECTVEGTSNPNLYWYRQAAGRGLQLLFYSVGIGQISSEVPQNLSASRPQDRQFILSSKKLLLSDSGFYLCAWSRDRGSSGVLTFGAGSRLTVL.

The chain joins TRBV11-2 to TRBJ2-7, with a weak D call TRBD2 (7 bases). V gave up 1 base and J gave up 4 bases, with 17 bases separating them. Germline V gene data show CDR1 as SGHAT and CDR2 as FQNNGV. The CDR3 is made up of 16 amino acids. CDR3 DNA: TGTGCCAGCAGCTTAGTAGGGGGGGTACCCACGTACGAGCAGTACTTC. It translates to CASSLVGGVPTYEQYF. Full variable domain (outside the CDR3, taken from reference TRBV11-2 and TRBJ2-7): EAGVAQSPRYKIIEKRQSVAFWCNPISGHATLYWYQQILGQGPKLLIQFQNNGVVDDSQLPKDRFSAERLKGVDSTLKIQPAKLEDSAVYLCASSLVGGVPTYEQYFGPGTRLTVT.

The chain joins TRBV10-2 to TRBJ2-7; D perhaps matches TRBD2 (6 bases). Trimming removed 5 bases from V and 1 base from J, with 9 bases in between. The CDR3 contains 13 residues. Germline values: CDR1 WSHSY, CDR2 SAAADI. The DNA of the CDR3 is TGCGCCAGCAGTTTCGGGACTTCCTACGAGCAGTACTTC. It encodes CASSFGTSYEQYF.

V gene TRBV7-8 combines with J gene TRBJ1-2; TRBD1 might be the D (5 bases). The ends were cut back, 2 bases at V and 8 bases at J, with 15 bases in the middle. This CDR3 contains 14 residues. CDR1 and CDR2 from the germline V gene are SGHVS and FQNEAQ. CDR3 DNA sequence: TGTGCCAGCAGCTTATCGGCCAGGGTGGAGGGCTACACCTTC. As protein: CASSLSARVEGYTF.

V gene TRBV5-1 combines with J gene TRBJ2-2, with 11 bases matching TRBD1. This CDR3 region has 17 residues. Trimming cost V 0 bases and J 1 base; bases outside gene matches: 2. Per the germline V gene, CDR1 is SGHRS and CDR2 is YFSETQ. CDR3 sequence reads: CASSLVGTGGNTGELFF. In nucleotides, the CDR3 is TGCGCCAGCAGCTTGGTTGGGACAGGGGGGAACACCGGGGAGCTGTTTTTT.

This chain joins TRBV4-1 and TRBJ2-7; unclear D gene. The CDR3 totals 14 residues. Germline V gene sequence: CDR1 MGHRA, CDR2 YSYEKL. V dropped 0 bases and J dropped 3 bases, with 9 bases sitting between them. The CDR3 here is CASSQDRNNYEQYF. The CDR3 coding sequence is TGCGCCAGCAGCCAAGATCGTAATAACTACGAGCAGTACTTC.

This chain links TRBV9 with TRBJ2-5, with D perhaps TRBD1 (5 bases). This CDR3 comprises 13 residues. Looked up from germline, CDR1 is SGDLS and CDR2 is YYNGEE. The V end was cut by 5 bases, the J end by 1 base, with 9 bases between. In nucleotides, the CDR3 is TGTGCCAGCAGGAGAGACAGCCAAGAGACCCAGTACTTC. This sequence encodes CASRRDSQETQYF.

The chain couples TRBV27 to TRBJ2-1, with 8 positions matching TRBD2. Unmatched junction bases numbered 9, after V lost 5 bases and J lost 6 bases. This CDR3 contains 15 residues. Germline CDR1 MNHEY, CDR2 SMNVEV (reference sequence). CDR3 sequence: CASSPGLAGPNEQFF. The DNA of the CDR3 is TGTGCCAGCAGTCCCGGACTAGCTGGCCCCAATGAGCAGTTCTTC.